This TCR beta chain was profiled in a study of blood T cell repertoires in COVID-19 (dated by TCRdb to the early 2020s). Regarding the complete study: The collaborator samples originated in the United States, Italy and Spain and spanned the acute and convalescent phases of COVID-19. The repertoires were released in a freely available public database intended as a resource for research on the immune response to SARS-CoV-2. The samples were drawn from two sources: the first 160 participants of the ongoing ImmuneRACE study, and 950 to 1,500 subjects contributed by 6 global collaborators. Deeply sampled blood TCRbeta repertoires from subjects exposed to, actively infected with, or recovered from COVID-19 were included in the dataset. The prospective study material was composed of cDNA or gDNA derived from T cells, B-cell-depleted T cells, or PBMCs. Nearly every sample came with metadata listing a de-identified subject ID, COVID-19 status, age in years and sex. Where available, HLA class I and class II types were taken from metadata supplied by the sample provider and were not determined by assay-based typing.

The immunoSEQ Assay, a bias-controlled multiplex PCR, was used to amplify TCRbeta CDR3 regions from genomic DNA. From the authors' description of their analysis: The number of nucleated cells in each sample was estimated from the amplification of reference gene primers within the assay. To quantify the absolute abundance of each unique TCRbeta CDR3 rearrangement, sequence reads were collapsed and filtered. For each sample, productive Simpson clonality was calculated as the square root of Simpson's diversity index across productive rearrangements. Drawn from immuneACCESS, this table holds only the in-frame rearrangements with V and J called that TCRdb kept. Clones are partly lost; checked studies trace under half to an unresolved V gene and leave the rest unexplained. The DNA gave D and trimming, while V, J and clone size come from that table. The sample records about 98,000 clones, more than 85% of which are singletons. The ten largest clonotypes hold about 4% of the sample.

Notes on this clone: Its antigen target is currently unknown. The record has no base qualities; no much larger clone is one base away.

Including cysteine and phenylalanine, the CDR3 has 12 amino acids. This entry keeps only the CDR3 DNA: 36 bases, framed from base 1. CDR1 and CDR2, looked up from the germline V gene (reference sequence), are LNHDA and SQIVND. Deletion took 3 bases off V and 14 bases off J, with a span of 14 bases between the germline ends. Whole blood was collected in K2EDTA tubes by collaborating institutions according to the institutions' own protocols. Collaborator samples were shipped for TCRbeta analysis as frozen whole blood, isolated PBMCs, or DNA extracted from either sample type. Points the paper makes about the study in general: The amount of clinical and demographic metadata varied by source and participant and was provided uncurated.

The clonotype was recovered from a man younger than 30 with acute or convalescent COVID-19. The rearrangement combines TRBV19 with TRBJ1-5; matching of 5 bases hints at TRBD1 as the D gene. Sequenced input: peripheral blood. The CDR3 reads as follows: CASSIGGEIEHF. The bases read TGTGCCAGTAGTATCGGGGGGGAGATTGAGCATTTT. Outside the CDR3, residues come from the reference TRBV19 and TRBJ1-5 proteins, so the full variable domain is: DGGITQSPKYLFRKEGQNVTLSCEQNLNHDAMYWYRQDPGQGLRLIYYSQIVNDFQKGDIAEGYSVSREKKESFPLTVTSAQKNPTAFYLCASSIGGEIEHFGDGTRLSIL.